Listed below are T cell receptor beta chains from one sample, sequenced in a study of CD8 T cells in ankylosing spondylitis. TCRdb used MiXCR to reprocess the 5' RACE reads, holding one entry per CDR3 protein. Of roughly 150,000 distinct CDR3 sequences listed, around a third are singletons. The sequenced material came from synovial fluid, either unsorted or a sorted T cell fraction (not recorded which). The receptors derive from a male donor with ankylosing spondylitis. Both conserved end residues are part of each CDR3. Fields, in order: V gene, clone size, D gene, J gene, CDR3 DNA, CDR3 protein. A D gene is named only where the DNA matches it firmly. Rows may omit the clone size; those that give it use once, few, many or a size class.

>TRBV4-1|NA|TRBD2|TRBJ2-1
TGCGCCAGCAGCCCCTCCCCGAGCGGGGGCTACAATGAGCAGTTCTTC
CASSPSPSGGYNEQFF
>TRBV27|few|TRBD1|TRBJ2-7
TGTGCCAGCAGTGCCACGCCGGGACAGGGTTACGAGCAGTACTTC
CASSATPGQGYEQYF
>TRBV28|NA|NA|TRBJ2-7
TGTGCCAGCACGGTTGACAGTTTCCACGAGCAGTACTTC
CASTVDSFHEQYF
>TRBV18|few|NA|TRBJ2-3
TGTGCCAGCTCACCCGGACAGGGAGGGGCAGATACGCAGTATTTT
CASSPGQGGADTQYF
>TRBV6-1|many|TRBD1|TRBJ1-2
TGTGCCAGCAGTGAAGCGGGGACAGGGAGTAGAGGCTACACCTTC
CASSEAGTGSRGYTF
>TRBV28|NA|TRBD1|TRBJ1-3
TGTGCCAGCAGTTCCCGGACAGGCCCTCGAAACACCATATATTTT
CASSSRTGPRNTIYF
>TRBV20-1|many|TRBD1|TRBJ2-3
TGCAGTGCTTCACCAGGGGGAAGCGGCACAGATACGCAGTATTTT
CSASPGGSGTDTQYF
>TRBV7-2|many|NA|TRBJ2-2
TGTGCCAGCGGGTCGGCAGCCAACACCGGGGAGCTGTTTTTT
CASGSAANTGELFF
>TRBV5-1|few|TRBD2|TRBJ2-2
TGCGCCAGCAGCTTCCTATCGGGACTAGCGGGAGGGTCGAACACCGGGGAGCTGTTTTTT
CASSFLSGLAGGSNTGELFF
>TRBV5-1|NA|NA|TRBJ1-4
TGCGCCAGCAGCTTGGACCTGGGGCCTAATGAAAAACTGTTTTTT
CASSLDLGPNEKLFF
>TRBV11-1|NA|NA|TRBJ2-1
TGTGCCAGCAGCCAGCCCGGGACCCAACTACCCTCCTACAATGAGCAGTTCTTC
CASSQPGTQLPSYNEQFF
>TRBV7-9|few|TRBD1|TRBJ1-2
TGTGCCAGCAGCCCGGACAGGGATGGCTACACCTTC
CASSPDRDGYTF
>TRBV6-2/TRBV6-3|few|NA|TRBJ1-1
TGTGCCAGCAGCAGACACCTCGAAGGGACTGAAGCTTTCTTT
CASSRHLEGTEAFF
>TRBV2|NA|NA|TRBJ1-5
TGTGCCAGCAGGCAAGGGGGGGTGCAGCCCCAGCATTTT
CASRQGGVQPQHF
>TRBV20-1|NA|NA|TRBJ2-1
TGCAGTCTCCGAAGCTCCTACAATGAGCAGTTCTTC
CSLRSSYNEQFF
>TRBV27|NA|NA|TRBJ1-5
TGTGCCAGCAGGGAGGGGGGGAATCAGCCCCAGCATTTT
CASREGGNQPQHF
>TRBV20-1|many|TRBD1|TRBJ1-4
TGCAGTGCTAGAGGGTTGACATTAAGGGACAGGGGCACAACTAATGAAAAACTGTTTTTT
CSARGLTLRDRGTTNEKLFF
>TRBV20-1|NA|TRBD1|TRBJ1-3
TGCAGTGCTAGAGATCCTAACAGGGGCCCTGGAAACACCATATATTTT
CSARDPNRGPGNTIYF
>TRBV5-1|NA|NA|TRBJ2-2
TGCGCCAGCAGTCCCAGGGGGAACACCGGGGAGCTGTTTTTT
CASSPRGNTGELFF
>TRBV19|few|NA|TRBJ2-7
TGTGCCAGTAGTATTGCGGCAGGGCAATACGAGCAGTACTTC
CASSIAAGQYEQYF
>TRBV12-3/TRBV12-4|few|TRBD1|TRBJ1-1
TGTGCCAGCAAGGCGACAGGGGAGCTGGCTGAAGCTTTCTTT
CASKATGELAEAFF
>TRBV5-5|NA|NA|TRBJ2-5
TGTGCCAGCAGCTTGATCCTAGAAGAGACCCAGTACTTC
CASSLILEETQYF
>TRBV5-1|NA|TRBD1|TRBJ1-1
TGCGCCAGCAGCTGGACAGGGGATCAGACGAACACTGAAGCTTTCTTT
CASSWTGDQTNTEAFF
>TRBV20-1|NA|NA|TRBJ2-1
TGCAGTGCGTCGGGACGATACTACAATGAGCAGTTCTTC
CSASGRYYNEQFF
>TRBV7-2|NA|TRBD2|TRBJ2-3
TGTGCCAGCAGCTTAGCGGGGACTAGCGTTGAAGATACGCAGTATTTT
CASSLAGTSVEDTQYF
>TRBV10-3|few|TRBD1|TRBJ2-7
TGTGCCTCGAAACTGACAGGGGGCTCCTACGAGCAGTACTTC
CASKLTGGSYEQYF
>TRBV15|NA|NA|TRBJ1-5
TGTGCCACCAGCAGAGATAGGACGGATAGCAATCAGCCCCAGCATTTT
CATSRDRTDSNQPQHF
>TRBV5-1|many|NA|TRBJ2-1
TGCGCCAGCAGTCCGGCCATAGCCAGCCTATTCGGGGGTAATGAGCAGTTCTTC
CASSPAIASLFGGNEQFF
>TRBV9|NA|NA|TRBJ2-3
TGTGCCAGCAGCGTACACGAATCGGATACGCAGTATTTT
CASSVHESDTQYF
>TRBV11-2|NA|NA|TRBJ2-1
TGTGCCAGCAGCTTTGGCCAAAACAATGAGCAGTTCTTC
CASSFGQNNEQFF
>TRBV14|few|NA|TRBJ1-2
TGTGCCAGCAGCCAAGCAGGGAAAACTAACTATGGCTACACCTTC
CASSQAGKTNYGYTF
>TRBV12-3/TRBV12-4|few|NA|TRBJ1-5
TGTGCCAGCAGCCTCCATGAGGATCAGCCCCAGCATTTT
CASSLHEDQPQHF
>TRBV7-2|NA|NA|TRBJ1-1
TGTGCCAGCAGCTGGAATCAGGGAGTCACTGAAGCTTTCTTT
CASSWNQGVTEAFF
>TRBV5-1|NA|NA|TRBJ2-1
TGCGCCAGCAGCTTGGCCGAGACAATAAACAATGAGCAGTTCTTC
CASSLAETINNEQFF
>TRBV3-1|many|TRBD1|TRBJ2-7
TGTGCCAGCAGCGCCAGGGACAGGGCACCCTACGAGCAGTACTTC
CASSARDRAPYEQYF
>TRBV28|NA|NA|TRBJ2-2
TGTGCCAGCAGTCCCTACCGTGGGGGCGTAACCGGGGAGCTGTTTTTT
CASSPYRGGVTGELFF
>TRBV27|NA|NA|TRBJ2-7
TGTGCCAGCAGTTCCCGGACTACAAACTACGAGCAGTACTTC
CASSSRTTNYEQYF
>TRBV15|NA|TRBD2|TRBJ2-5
TGTGCCACCAGCAGACCGGGAGGTGGCGAGACCCAGTACTTC
CATSRPGGGETQYF
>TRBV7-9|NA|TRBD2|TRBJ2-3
TGTGCCAGCAGCTTACGGGACTATTGGGATACGCAGTATTTT
CASSLRDYWDTQYF
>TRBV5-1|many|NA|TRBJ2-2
TGCGCCAGCAGCTCCGAGGGGTTCACCGGGGAGCTGTTTTTT
CASSSEGFTGELFF